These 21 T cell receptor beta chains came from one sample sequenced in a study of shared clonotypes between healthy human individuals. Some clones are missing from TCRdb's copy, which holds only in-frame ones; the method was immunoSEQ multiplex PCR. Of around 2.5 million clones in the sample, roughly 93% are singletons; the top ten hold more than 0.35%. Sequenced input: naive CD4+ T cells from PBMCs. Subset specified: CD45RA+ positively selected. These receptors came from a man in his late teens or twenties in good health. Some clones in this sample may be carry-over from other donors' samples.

The CDR3 here is CASSPTSGQYNEQFF. In DNA form, the CDR3 reads TGTGCCAGCAGCCCGACTAGCGGCCAGTACAATGAGCAGTTCTTC. The chain recombines TRBV7-6 with TRBJ2-1, with 9 bases matching TRBD2. With V trimmed by 5 bases and J by 4 bases, 6 bases remained unmatched. The CDR3 runs to 15 residues. Germline CDR1 SGHVS, CDR2 FNYEAQ.

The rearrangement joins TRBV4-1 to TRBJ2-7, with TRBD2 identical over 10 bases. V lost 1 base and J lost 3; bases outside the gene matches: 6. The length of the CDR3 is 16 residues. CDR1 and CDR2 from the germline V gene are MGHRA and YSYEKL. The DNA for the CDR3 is TGCGCCAGCAGCCAAGTGAGGACTAGCGGAGGCTACGAGCAGTACTTC. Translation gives CASSQVRTSGGYEQYF.

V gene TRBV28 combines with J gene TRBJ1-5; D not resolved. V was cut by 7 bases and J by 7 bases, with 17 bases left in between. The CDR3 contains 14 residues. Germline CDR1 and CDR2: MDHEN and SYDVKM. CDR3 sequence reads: CASIPALKGQPQHF. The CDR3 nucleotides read TGTGCCAGCATCCCAGCTCTCAAAGGGCAGCCCCAGCATTTT.

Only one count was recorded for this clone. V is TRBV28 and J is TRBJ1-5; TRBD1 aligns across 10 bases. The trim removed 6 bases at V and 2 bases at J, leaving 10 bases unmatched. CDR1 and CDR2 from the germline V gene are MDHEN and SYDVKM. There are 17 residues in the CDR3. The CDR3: CASRRGLGTGGNQPQHF. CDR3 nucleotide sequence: TGTGCCAGCAGAAGAGGTCTGGGGACAGGGGGCAATCAGCCCCAGCATTTT. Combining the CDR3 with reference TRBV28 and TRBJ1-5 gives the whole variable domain DVKVTQSSRYLVKRTGEKVFLECVQDMDHENMFWYRQDPGLGLRLIYFSYDVKMKEKGDIPEGYSVSREKKERFSLILESASTNQTSMYLCASRRGLGTGGNQPQHFGDGTRLSIL.

DNA for the CDR3: TGCGCCAGCAGCTTGGAATTCTCCTACGAGCAGTACTTC. Protein product: CASSLEFSYEQYF. This chain uses TRBV5-1 with TRBJ2-7; D uncertain. The CDR3 contains 13 residues. V lost 0 bases to trimming and J lost 0 bases, with 4 bases between them. The germline V gene has CDR1 SGHRS and CDR2 YFSETQ.

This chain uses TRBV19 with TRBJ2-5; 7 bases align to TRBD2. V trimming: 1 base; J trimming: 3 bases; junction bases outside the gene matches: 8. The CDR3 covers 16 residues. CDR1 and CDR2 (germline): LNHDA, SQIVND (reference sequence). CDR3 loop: CASSIAVGGPKETQYF. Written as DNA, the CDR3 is TGTGCCAGTAGTATAGCCGTGGGAGGGCCTAAAGAGACCCAGTACTTC.

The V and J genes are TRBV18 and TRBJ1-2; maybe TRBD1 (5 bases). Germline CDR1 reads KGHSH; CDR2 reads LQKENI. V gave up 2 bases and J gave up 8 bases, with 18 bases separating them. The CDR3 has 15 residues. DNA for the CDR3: TGTGCCAGCTCACCAGCGGGGGGAGGACCTATAGGCTACACCTTC. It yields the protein CASSPAGGGPIGYTF.

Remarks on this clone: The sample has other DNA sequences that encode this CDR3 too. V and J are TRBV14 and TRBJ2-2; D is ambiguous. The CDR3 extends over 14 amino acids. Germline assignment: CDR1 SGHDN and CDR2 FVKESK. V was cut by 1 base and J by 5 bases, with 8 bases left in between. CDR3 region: CASSQVGRTGELFF. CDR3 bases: TGTGCCAGCAGCCAAGTAGGTCGGACCGGGGAGCTGTTTTTT.

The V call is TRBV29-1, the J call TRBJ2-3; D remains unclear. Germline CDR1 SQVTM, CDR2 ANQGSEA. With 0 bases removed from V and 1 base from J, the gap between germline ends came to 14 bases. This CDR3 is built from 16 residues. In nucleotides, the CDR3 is TGCAGCGTTGAAGACCGGGCAGGTTCCCGCACAGATACGCAGTATTTT. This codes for CSVEDRAGSRTDTQYF.

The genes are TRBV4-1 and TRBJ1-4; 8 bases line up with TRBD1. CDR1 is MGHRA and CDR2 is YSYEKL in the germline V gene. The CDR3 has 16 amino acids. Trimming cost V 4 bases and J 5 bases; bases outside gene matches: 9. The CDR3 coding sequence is TGCGCCAGCAGCCGGTTCGGACAGGGACTCAATGAAAAACTGTTTTTT. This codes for CASSRFGQGLNEKLFF.

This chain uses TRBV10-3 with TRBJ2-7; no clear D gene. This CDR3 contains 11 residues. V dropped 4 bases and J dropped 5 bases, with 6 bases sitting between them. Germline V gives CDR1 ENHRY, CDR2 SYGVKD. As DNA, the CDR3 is TGTGCCATCAGTGCTGTCCACGAGCAGTACTTC. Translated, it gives CAISAVHEQYF.

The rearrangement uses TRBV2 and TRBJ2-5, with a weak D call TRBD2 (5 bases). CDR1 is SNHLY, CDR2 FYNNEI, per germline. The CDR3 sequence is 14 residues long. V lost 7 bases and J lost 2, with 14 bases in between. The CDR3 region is CASNRGVLQETQYF. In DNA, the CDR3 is TGTGCCAGCAATCGGGGAGTCCTACAAGAGACCCAGTACTTC.

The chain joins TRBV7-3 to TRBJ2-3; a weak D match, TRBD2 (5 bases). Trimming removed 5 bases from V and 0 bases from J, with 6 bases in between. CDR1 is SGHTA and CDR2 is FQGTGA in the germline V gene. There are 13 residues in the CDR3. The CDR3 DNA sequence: TGTGCCAGCAGCGAGGGTAGCACAGATACGCAGTATTTT. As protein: CASSEGSTDTQYF.

The CDR3 is CASSLTLAGYEQYF. The CDR3 DNA is TGTGCCAGCAGCTTGACCTTGGCAGGCTACGAGCAGTACTTC. The chain has TRBV7-8 and TRBJ2-7, with D hard to call. V shed 3 bases and J shed 3 bases, with 12 bases lying between them. Germline V gene lookup returns CDR1 SGHVS and CDR2 FQNEAQ. This CDR3 comprises 14 residues.

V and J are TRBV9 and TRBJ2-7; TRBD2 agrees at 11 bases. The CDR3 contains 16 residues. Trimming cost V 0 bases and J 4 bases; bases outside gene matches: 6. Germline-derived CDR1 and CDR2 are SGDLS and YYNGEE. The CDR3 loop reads CASSVGTSGRYYEQYF. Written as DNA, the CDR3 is TGTGCCAGCAGCGTAGGAACTAGCGGGAGATATTACGAGCAGTACTTC.

CDR3 loop: CASSPIKQGFGGDTQYF. CDR3 bases: TGTGCCAGCTCACCAATTAAACAGGGATTCGGAGGAGATACGCAGTATTTT. The V and J genes are TRBV18 and TRBJ2-3, with D perhaps matching TRBD1 (6 bases). Trimming stripped 2 bases from V and 5 bases from J, with 20 bases between. The germline V gene has CDR1 KGHSH and CDR2 LQKENI. The CDR3 loop spans 17 amino acids.

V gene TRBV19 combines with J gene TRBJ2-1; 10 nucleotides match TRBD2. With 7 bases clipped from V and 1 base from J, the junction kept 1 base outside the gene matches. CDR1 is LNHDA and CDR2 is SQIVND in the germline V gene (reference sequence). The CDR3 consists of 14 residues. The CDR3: CASKTSGSYNEQFF. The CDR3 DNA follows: TGTGCCAGTAAGACTAGCGGGTCCTACAATGAGCAGTTCTTC.

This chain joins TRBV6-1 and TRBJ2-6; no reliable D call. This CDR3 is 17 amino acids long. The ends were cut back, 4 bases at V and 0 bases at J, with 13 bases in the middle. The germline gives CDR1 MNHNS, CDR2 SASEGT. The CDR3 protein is CASSVGGWHSGANVLTF. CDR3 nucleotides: TGTGCCAGCAGTGTGGGCGGTTGGCACTCTGGGGCCAACGTCCTGACTTTC.

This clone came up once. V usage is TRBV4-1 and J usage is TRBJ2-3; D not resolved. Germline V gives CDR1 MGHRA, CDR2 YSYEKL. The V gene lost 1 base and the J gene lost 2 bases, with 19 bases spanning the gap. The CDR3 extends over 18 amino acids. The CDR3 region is CASSQGYVGIRPTDTQYF. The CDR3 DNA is TGCGCCAGCAGCCAAGGTTATGTGGGAATACGGCCCACAGATACGCAGTATTTT.

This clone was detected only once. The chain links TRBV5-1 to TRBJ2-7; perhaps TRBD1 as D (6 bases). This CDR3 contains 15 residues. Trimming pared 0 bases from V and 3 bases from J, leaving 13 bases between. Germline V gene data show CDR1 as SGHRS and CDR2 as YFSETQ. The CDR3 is CASSLDPGEVYEQYF. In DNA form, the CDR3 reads TGCGCCAGCAGCTTGGATCCAGGGGAAGTCTACGAGCAGTACTTC.

This CDR3 reads CASSHGDRAASHYEQYF. The CDR3 DNA sequence: TGTGCCAGCAGCCACGGGGACCGGGCGGCATCACACTACGAGCAGTACTTC. This sequence joins TRBV4-2 and TRBJ2-7; perhaps D is TRBD1 or TRBD2 (5 bases each). CDR1 LGHNA and CDR2 YNFKEQ come from the germline V gene. V gave up 3 bases and J gave up 3 bases, with 21 bases separating them. This CDR3 region has 17 residues.